This T cell receptor beta chain is from a study of T-cell memory formation after mild COVID-19. Study-wide context: TCR clusters showed largely donor specificity.

From 5'RACE with constant-segment primers came TCR alpha and TCR beta cDNA libraries that carried sample barcodes and UMIs. TCRdb fed the 5' RACE reads into MiXCR, producing one record per CDR3 protein. The profile shows approximately 99,000 distinct CDR3 sequences, 15% to 20% of them singletons. Worth noting for this clonotype: Antigen unknown.

V was clipped by 1 base and J by 3 bases, with 4 bases between them. The CDR3 length is 12 residues. Germline CDR1 and CDR2: KGHSH and LQKENI. Study conclusions and caveats: Shrinking CD4+ clones resided mostly in CM and EM, and CD8+ ones in EMRA.

This chain links TRBV18 with TRBJ2-7; no clear D. Sample: PBMCs or a T cell subset sorted from them (not recorded which). This TCR came from a man younger than 35 who had mild COVID-19 (a few samples of this study predate the infection). Cell type and time point are not known. CDR3 in amino acids: CASSPLHYEQYF. In DNA form, the CDR3 reads TGTGCCAGCTCACCACTCCACTACGAGCAGTACTTC.